This TCR beta chain was found in a study of blood T cell repertoires in COVID-19. Repertoires were generated with immunoSEQ multiplex PCR, while TCRdb's copy carries only in-frame clones and drops some. This sample yields about 300,000 clones, of which roughly 89% are seen a single time; over 1.5% belongs to the top ten. The CDR3 length is 15 residues. The germline V and J ends were trimmed by 6 bases and 3 bases, with 18 bases remaining between them. Per the germline V gene, CDR1 is MNHEY and CDR2 is SMNVEV (reference sequence). Enrollment of patients from Seattle took place during active infection, with longitudinal follow-up.

What was sequenced was peripheral blood. This chain joins TRBV27 and TRBJ2-7; weak D call: TRBD1 (5 bases). This clonotype was sampled from a woman under 40 with COVID-19, enrolled during active disease. The CDR3 spells CASRNRPGGIYEQYF. The CDR3 DNA follows: TGTGCCAGCAGAAACAGGCCCGGCGGTATCTACGAGCAGTACTTC.